Here is one T cell receptor beta chain with its context. What antigen it recognizes has not been identified. The sample holds no much larger clone one base away, and base qualities are not on file. The data originate from a study of shared clonotypes between healthy human individuals (dated by TCRdb to between 2020 and 2021). Regarding the research as a whole: A couple of women and a few men aged 18 to 49 years were included in the cohort. To estimate repertoire size and how much clonotypes are shared between individuals, the study performed deep sequencing of blood TCR repertoires from five healthy adults. For each donor, three plates each were used for CD4 naive and CD4 memory, two plates were used for CD8 naive, and one plate was used for CD8 memory. To increase sequencing depth and limit assay-specific biases, different laboratories used diverse techniques to prepare libraries and sequence TCR repertoires. Per donor, leukapheresis produced somewhere between about 0.9 and 10 billion PBMCs.

Study-level results and caveats: Based on pairwise subsampling, the degree of clonotype sharing among donors was expected to be affected by sequencing depth. When four donors were compared, the shared fraction of clonotypes was 5% to 6.5% for naive CD4, about 4% for naive CD8, 2% to 2.5% for memory CD4, and 0.4% for memory CD8. Because the study included a small number of donors, the genetic and exposure-history diversity represented was limited. Estimated clonotype richness was generally larger for naive than for memory subsets. Rarefaction of sorted-subset datasets indicated incomplete sequencing despite the large sequencing depth. Sampling was restricted to blood, and TCR repertoires in tissue are likely to differ from TCR repertoires in blood. Clonotypes shared by all four sorted-subset donors showed higher generation probabilities than non-shared clonotypes.

Taken from the germline V gene, the CDR1 and CDR2 loops are SGHTA and FQGNSA. Trimming at the junction amounts to 4 bases on V and 4 bases on J, and the germline ends lie 9 bases apart. There are 13 amino acids in the CDR3, from cysteine to phenylalanine inclusive. Only CDR3 DNA is held: 39 bases, read in frame from base 1. Using the deep immunoSEQ assay, TCR CDR3 regions were amplified from genomic DNA by multiplex PCR. Genomic DNA extracted from each cell subset was distributed evenly over all wells of several immunoSEQ 96-well plates, and each plate served as one replicate. For sorted subsets, about 220 ng of genomic DNA, equivalent to roughly 30,000 T cell genomes, went into each replicate PCR. Purified libraries were measured with a Qubit 3.0 fluorometer, size-checked on a Bioanalyzer 2100, and measured again with the KAPA Library Quantification kit. Every immunoSEQ 96-well plate was sequenced on a dedicated single-read 150-cycle Illumina NextSeq 550 flow cell. As for the original processing: Because only junctional sequences without quality scores were contained in the immunoSEQ output, filtering matching that applied to full-length reads could not be performed. To assign V/J genes and CDR3, sequences were annotated using PyIR, a Python wrapper for IgBLAST v1.9, with IMGT germline references. Reads were filtered out if the reads had weak V/J assignments (E-value above 1e-6), no CDR3, stop codons, out-of-frame junctions, or ambiguous translated residues. V3J clonotypes were defined as sequences sharing an identical inferred V gene, J gene, and CDR3 amino acid sequence. Percentage overlap between repertoires was computed as shared unique clonotypes divided by the size of the smaller repertoire. Richness of each repertoire was evaluated using RTK rarefaction, the Chao1 estimator, and Recon v2.1 estimates of unobserved clonotypes. Generation probabilities for all TCRbeta clonotypes obtained by the gDNA method from a handful of donors were computed using OLGA. TCRdb holds this immuneACCESS table with in-frame rearrangements only. Some clones are missing; in checked studies, unresolved V genes explain under half, and the rest has no known cause. V and J calls plus clone size are reproduced from that table; the DNA served to infer D and trimming. A total of 850,000 to 1,100,000 clones appear in this sample, approximately 75% of them only once. The biggest ten clones account for roughly 0.83% of the sample.

Donors were healthy HIV-negative adults with no recently reported acute infections or vaccinations. Only Caucasian adults living in Nashville, Tennessee, USA were represented among the donors. CD4+ T cells were enriched through magnetic negative selection, after which naive cells were positively selected on CD45RA and the remaining negative fraction served as the memory subset. After blood collection by leukapheresis, PBMCs were isolated using Ficoll-Histopaque density gradient centrifugation and then cryopreserved in the vapor phase of liquid nitrogen. Analytical flow cytometry was used to check the purity and quantity of each magnetically sorted T cell population. Genomic DNA was isolated from each sorted fraction and quantified by UV absorbance on a Nanodrop 2000c.

The chain is assembled from TRBV7-2 and TRBJ2-3, with the D gene not clear enough to name. The sequence was obtained from a man between 18 and 29 years old in good health. Some clones in this sample may be carry-over from other donors' samples. Sequencing was performed on memory CD4+ T cells from PBMCs. Interpreted using the paper, the cell subset or site label stands for: CD45RA-negative fraction. The CDR3 is CASSSKSADTQYF. Here is the DNA: TGTGCCAGCAGCTCAAAAAGCGCAGATACGCAGTATTTT.